The 7 T cell receptor beta chains in this list originate from one sample, sequenced in a study of Graves' ophthalmopathy and Graves' hyperthyroidism. Amplified material comprised TCR beta CDR3 regions derived from RNA transcripts. An initial RT-PCR round employing HTBI primers preceded a second-round multiplex PCR. MiXCR, applied by TCRdb to the multiplex PCR reads, yields one record per CDR3 protein. Here the sample spans approximately 410,000 distinct CDR3 sequences, over 15% being singletons. Sample: peripheral blood. Every receptor here comes from a woman aged 18-30 years with stable Graves' hyperthyroidism.

The chain links TRBV20-1 to TRBJ1-5, with 8 bases fitting TRBD1. This CDR3 is 17 amino acids long. V lost 0 bases and J lost 6; bases outside the gene matches: 13. Looked up from germline, CDR1 is DFQATT and CDR2 is SNEGSKA (reference sequence). CDR3 in amino acids: CSARDRGNRGSRQPQHF. CDR3 bases: TGCAGTGCTAGAGATAGGGGGAACAGGGGGAGTCGTCAGCCCCAGCATTTT.

In this sample, this clonotype turned up many times. The chain is built from TRBV6-2 or TRBV6-3 and TRBJ1-2; tentatively, D is TRBD1 (6 bases). The germline V and J ends were trimmed by 2 bases and 8 bases, with 15 bases remaining between them. The CDR3 has 14 residues. Germline loops: CDR1 MNHEY, CDR2 SVGEGT. The CDR3 loop is CASSYGGTQSGYTF. The DNA for the CDR3 is TGTGCCAGCAGTTACGGGGGCACTCAATCGGGCTACACCTTC.

This chain joins TRBV3-1 and TRBJ2-7; TRBD2 agrees at 8 bases. V was clipped by 2 bases and J by 1 base; unmatched bases: 4. CDR3 length equals 15 residues. Looked up from germline, CDR1 is LGHDT and CDR2 is YNNKEL (reference sequence). This CDR3 is CASSQLRGGSYEQYF. The DNA for the CDR3 is TGTGCCAGCAGCCAACTGCGCGGGGGGTCCTACGAGCAGTACTTC.

This clonotype was seen ten or more times. This chain connects TRBV11-2 to TRBJ1-1, with D possibly being TRBD1 (6 bases). In germline, CDR1 is SGHAT, CDR2 FQNNGV. The CDR3 is made up of 15 amino acids. Trimming left V 0 bases short and J 2 bases short, with 10 bases between. This chain's CDR3 is CASSLETGPNTEAFF. The DNA of the CDR3 is TGTGCCAGCAGCTTAGAGACAGGTCCAAACACTGAAGCTTTCTTT.

This clonotype came up many times. The J gene is TRBJ2-5, the V gene TRBV20-1; 10 bases are shared with TRBD2. This CDR3 has 17 amino acids. V dropped 4 bases and J dropped 4; count of bases not matched to a gene: 15. Germline lookup yields CDR1 DFQATT and CDR2 SNEGSKA (reference sequence). The CDR3 nucleotides are TGCAGTGCTACACTCCCAGCGGGGGGGCCAGGGGGAGAGACCCAGTACTTC. It specifies CSATLPAGGPGGETQYF.

In its sample, this clonotype was seen many times. This chain uses TRBV6-5 with TRBJ2-2, with no clear D. Germline loops: CDR1 MNHEY, CDR2 SVGAGI. Between the trimmed V and J ends, which lost 8 bases and 2 bases, there was a span of 12 bases. The length of the CDR3 is 14 residues. The CDR3 loop reads CASCWQLNTGELFF. DNA for the CDR3: TGTGCCAGCTGTTGGCAGCTCAACACCGGGGAGCTGTTTTTT.

The chain combines TRBV20-1 with TRBJ1-1; 7 nucleotides match TRBD1. The CDR3 is made up of 14 amino acids. Germline values: CDR1 DFQATT, CDR2 SNEGSKA (reference sequence). V trimming: 6 bases; J trimming: 4 bases; junction bases outside the gene matches: 11. The CDR3 DNA is TGCAGTGCGGTCTCCCAGGGGGAGGGCACTGAAGCTTTCTTT. This encodes CSAVSQGEGTEAFF.